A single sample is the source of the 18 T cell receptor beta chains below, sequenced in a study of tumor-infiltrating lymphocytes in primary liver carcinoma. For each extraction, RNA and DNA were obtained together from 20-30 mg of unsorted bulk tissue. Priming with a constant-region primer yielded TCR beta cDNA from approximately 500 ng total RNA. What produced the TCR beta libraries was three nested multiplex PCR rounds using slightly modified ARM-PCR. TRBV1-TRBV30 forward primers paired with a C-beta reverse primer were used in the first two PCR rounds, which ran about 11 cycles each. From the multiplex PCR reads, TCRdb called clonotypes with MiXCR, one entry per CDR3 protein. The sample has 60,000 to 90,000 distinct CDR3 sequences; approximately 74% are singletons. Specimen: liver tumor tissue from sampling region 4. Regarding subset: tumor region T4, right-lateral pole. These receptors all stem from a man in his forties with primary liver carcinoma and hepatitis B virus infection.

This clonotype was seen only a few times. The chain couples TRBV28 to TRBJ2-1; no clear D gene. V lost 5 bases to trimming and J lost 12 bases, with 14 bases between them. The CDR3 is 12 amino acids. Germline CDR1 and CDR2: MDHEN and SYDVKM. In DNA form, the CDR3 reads TGTGCCAGCAGTCCCTCAATCTTTCGGCAGTTCTTC. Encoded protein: CASSPSIFRQFF.

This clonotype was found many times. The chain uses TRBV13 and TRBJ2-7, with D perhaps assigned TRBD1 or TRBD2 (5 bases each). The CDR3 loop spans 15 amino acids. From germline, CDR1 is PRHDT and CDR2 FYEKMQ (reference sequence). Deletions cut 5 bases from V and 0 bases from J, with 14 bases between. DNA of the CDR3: TGTGCCAGCAGCCCCCTGGCAGGGAGCTCCTACGAGCAGTACTTC. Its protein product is CASSPLAGSSYEQYF.

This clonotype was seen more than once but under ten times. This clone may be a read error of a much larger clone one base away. CDR3 nucleotide sequence: TGTGCCATCAGCACCTATTCCAGCACAGATACGCAGTATTTT. Translation: CAISTYSSTDTQYF. The genes are TRBV5-4 and TRBJ2-3; D remains ambiguous. The CDR3 is made up of 14 amino acids. CDR1 is SGHNT and CDR2 is YYREEE in the germline V gene (reference sequence).

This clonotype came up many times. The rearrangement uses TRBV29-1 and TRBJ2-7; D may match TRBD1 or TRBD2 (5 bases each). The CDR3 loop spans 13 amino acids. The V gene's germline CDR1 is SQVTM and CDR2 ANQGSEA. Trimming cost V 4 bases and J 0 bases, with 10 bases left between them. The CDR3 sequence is CSVVRGSSYEQYF. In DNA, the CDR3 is TGCAGCGTTGTGAGGGGTAGCTCCTACGAGCAGTACTTC.

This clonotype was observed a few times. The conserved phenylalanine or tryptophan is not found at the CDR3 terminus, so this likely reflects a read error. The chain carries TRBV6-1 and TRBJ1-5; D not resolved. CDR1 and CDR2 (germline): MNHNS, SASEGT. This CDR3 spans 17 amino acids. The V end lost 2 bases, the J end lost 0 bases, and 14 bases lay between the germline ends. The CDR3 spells CASSELGTRYSNQPQHL. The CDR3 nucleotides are TGTGCCAGCAGTGAATTAGGAACACGCTATAGCAATCAGCCCCAGCATCTT.

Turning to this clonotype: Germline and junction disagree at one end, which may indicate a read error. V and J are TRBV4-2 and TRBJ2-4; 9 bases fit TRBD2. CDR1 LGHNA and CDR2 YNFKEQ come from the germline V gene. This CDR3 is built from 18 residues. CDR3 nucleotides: TGTACCAGCAGCCCGCCCCCGCTAGCGGGGATAGCCAAAAACATTCAGTATTTC. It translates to CTSSPPPLAGIAKNIQYF.

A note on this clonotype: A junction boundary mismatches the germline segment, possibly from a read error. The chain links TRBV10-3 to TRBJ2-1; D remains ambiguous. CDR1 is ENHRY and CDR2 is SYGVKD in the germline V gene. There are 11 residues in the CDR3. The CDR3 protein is CAIQGTDEQLF. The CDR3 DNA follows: TGTGCCATCCAAGGTACCGATGAGCAGCTTTTC.

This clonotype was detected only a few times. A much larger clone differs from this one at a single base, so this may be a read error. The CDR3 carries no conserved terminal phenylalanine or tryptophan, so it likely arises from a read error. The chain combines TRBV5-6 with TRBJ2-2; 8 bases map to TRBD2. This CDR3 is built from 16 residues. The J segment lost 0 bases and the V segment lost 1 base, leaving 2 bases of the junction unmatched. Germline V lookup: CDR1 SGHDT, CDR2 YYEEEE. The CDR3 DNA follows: TGTGCCAGCAGCTTGACGGGAGGGTCGAACACCGGGGAGCTGTTTCTT. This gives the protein CASSLTGGSNTGELFL.

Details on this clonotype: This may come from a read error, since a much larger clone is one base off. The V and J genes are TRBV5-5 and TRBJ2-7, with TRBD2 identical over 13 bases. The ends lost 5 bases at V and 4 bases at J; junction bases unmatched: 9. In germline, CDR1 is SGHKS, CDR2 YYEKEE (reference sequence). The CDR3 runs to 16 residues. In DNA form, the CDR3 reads TGTGCCAGCAGACAGGGGAGACTAGCGGGAGGATACGAGCAGTACTTC. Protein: CASRQGRLAGGYEQYF.

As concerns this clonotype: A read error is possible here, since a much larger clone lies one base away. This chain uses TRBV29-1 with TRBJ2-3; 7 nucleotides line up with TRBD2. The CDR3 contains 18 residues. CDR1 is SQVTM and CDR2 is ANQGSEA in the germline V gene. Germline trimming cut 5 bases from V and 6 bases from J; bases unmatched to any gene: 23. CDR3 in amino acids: CSVTRPGLVGGLSDTQYF. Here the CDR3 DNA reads TGCAGCGTTACCCGCCCCGGACTAGTGGGAGGGCTCTCGGATACGCAGTATTTT.

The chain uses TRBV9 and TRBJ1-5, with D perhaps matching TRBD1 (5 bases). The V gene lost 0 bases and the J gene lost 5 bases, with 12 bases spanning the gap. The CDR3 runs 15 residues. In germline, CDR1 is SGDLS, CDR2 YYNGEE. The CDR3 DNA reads TGTGCCAGCAGCGTAGGGCAGGGAAGGGATCAGCCCCAGCATTTT. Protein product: CASSVGQGRDQPQHF.

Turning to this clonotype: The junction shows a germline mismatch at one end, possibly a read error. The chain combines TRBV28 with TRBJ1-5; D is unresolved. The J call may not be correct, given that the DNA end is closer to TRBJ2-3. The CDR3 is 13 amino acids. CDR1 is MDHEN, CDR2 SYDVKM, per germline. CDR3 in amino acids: CANSGRRDQPQYF. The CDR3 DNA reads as TGTGCCAACAGTGGTCGGCGAGATCAGCCCCAGTATTTT.

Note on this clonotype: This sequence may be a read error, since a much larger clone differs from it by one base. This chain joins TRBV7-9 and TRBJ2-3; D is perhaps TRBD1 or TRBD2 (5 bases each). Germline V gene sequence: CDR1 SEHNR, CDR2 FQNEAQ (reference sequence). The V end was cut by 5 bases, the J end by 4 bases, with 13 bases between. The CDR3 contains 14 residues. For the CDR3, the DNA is TGTGCCAGCAGCCCGATACAGGAGGCAGATACGCAGTATTTT. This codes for CASSPIQEADTQYF.

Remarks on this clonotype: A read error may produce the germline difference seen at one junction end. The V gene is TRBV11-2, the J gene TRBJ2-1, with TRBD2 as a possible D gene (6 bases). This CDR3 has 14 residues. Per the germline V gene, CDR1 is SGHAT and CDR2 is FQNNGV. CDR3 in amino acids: CAGSSAGLGNEQFF. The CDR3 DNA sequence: TGTGCCGGCAGCTCAGCGGGCCTTGGGAATGAGCAGTTCTTC.

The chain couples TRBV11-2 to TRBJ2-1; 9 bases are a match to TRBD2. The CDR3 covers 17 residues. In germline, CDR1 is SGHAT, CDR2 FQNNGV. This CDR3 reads CLSSFSWGISGSREQFF. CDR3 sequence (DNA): TGTCTCAGCAGCTTCTCCTGGGGGATTAGCGGGAGCAGGGAGCAGTTCTTC.

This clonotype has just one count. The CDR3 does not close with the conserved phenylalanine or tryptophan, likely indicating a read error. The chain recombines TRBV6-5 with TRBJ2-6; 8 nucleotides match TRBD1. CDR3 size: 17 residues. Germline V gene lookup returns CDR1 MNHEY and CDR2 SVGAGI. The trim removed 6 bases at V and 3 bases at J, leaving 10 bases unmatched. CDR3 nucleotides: TGTGCCAGCAGATTAGGACAGGGATCCTGTGGGGCCAACGTCCTGACTTAC. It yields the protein CASRLGQGSCGANVLTY.

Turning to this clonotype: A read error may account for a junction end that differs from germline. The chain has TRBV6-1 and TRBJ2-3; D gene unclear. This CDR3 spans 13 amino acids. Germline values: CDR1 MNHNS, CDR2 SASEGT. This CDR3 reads CVSSGSAPDTQYF. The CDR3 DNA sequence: TGTGTCAGCAGTGGTTCCGCCCCAGATACGCAGTATTTT.

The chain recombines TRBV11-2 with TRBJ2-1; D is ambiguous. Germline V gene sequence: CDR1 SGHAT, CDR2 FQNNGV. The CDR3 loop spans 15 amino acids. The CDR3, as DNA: TGTGCTGCCAGGCAAGACCAGCCATCCTACAATGAGCAGTTCTTC. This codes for CAARQDQPSYNEQFF.